A selection of T cell receptor beta chains follows, all from one sample in a study of T-cell reconstitution after alpha-beta-depleted transplantation in children. One entry per CDR3 protein results from TCRdb running MiXCR on the PCR reads. Of 490,000 or so distinct CDR3 sequences detected, around an eighth appear once; the ten largest clones hold around 6%. This specimen was PBMCs from the stem cell graft donor, taken from the stem cell graft. The receptors come from a human donor who donated a stem cell graft to a child with combined immunodeficiency. Both conserved end residues are part of each CDR3. D genes are given only for firm matches. Clone size, where shown, is once, few, many, or a class for clones that have expanded.

j_gene: TRBJ2-1
abundance: few
d_gene: -
v_gene: TRBV10-3
CDR3aa: CATRPPGRGRTGNEQFF
CDR3nt: TGTGCCACCAGACCTCCGGGACGAGGAAGAACAGGCAATGAGCAGTTCTTC

j_gene: TRBJ2-1
abundance: few
d_gene: -
v_gene: TRBV6-1
CDR3aa: CASSRGLKGQYNEQFF
CDR3nt: TGTGCCAGCAGCCGAGGATTAAAGGGCCAATACAATGAGCAGTTCTTC

j_gene: TRBJ2-3
abundance: -
d_gene: TRBD2
v_gene: TRBV15
CDR3aa: CATSRGTSGRAYTQYF
CDR3nt: TGTGCCACCAGCAGAGGAACTAGCGGGAGGGCCTATACGCAGTATTTT

j_gene: TRBJ2-7
abundance: few
d_gene: -
v_gene: TRBV28
CDR3aa: CASSLNIQLGYEQYF
CDR3nt: TGTGCCAGCAGTTTAAATATCCAGTTGGGCTACGAGCAGTACTTC

j_gene: TRBJ2-1
abundance: many
d_gene: -
v_gene: TRBV12-3/TRBV12-4
CDR3aa: CASSLERIPYNEQFF
CDR3nt: TGTGCCAGCAGTTTAGAGAGGATCCCCTACAATGAGCAGTTCTTC

j_gene: TRBJ2-1
abundance: many
d_gene: -
v_gene: TRBV12-3/TRBV12-4
CDR3aa: CASSFSEKGYNEQFF
CDR3nt: TGTGCCAGCAGTTTTTCTGAAAAAGGGTACAATGAGCAGTTCTTC

j_gene: TRBJ2-7
abundance: -
d_gene: -
v_gene: TRBV5-1
CDR3aa: CASSLGRAGDEQYF
CDR3nt: TGCGCCAGCAGCTTGGGCAGGGCAGGGGACGAGCAGTACTTC

j_gene: TRBJ2-3
abundance: -
d_gene: -
v_gene: TRBV5-6
CDR3aa: CASSLLADLTDTQYF
CDR3nt: TGTGCCAGCAGCTTGTTAGCAGATCTCACAGATACGCAGTATTTT

j_gene: TRBJ2-5
abundance: -
d_gene: TRBD2
v_gene: TRBV6-5
CDR3aa: CASSYPGLAGEGETQYF
CDR3nt: TGTGCCAGCAGTTACCCGGGACTAGCGGGAGAGGGGGAGACCCAGTACTTC

j_gene: TRBJ2-1
abundance: few
d_gene: -
v_gene: TRBV5-1
CDR3aa: CASMRGGLNEQFF
CDR3nt: TGCGCCAGCATGAGGGGGGGCCTTAATGAGCAGTTCTTC

j_gene: TRBJ2-2
abundance: many
d_gene: -
v_gene: TRBV28
CDR3aa: CASNYAGELFF
CDR3nt: TGTGCCAGCAATTATGCCGGGGAGCTGTTTTTT

j_gene: TRBJ1-5
abundance: few
d_gene: TRBD1
v_gene: TRBV12-5
CDR3aa: CASGLVTTGRNQPQHF
CDR3nt: TGTGCTAGTGGTTTGGTAACGACAGGGCGAAATCAGCCCCAGCATTTT

j_gene: TRBJ1-3
abundance: many
d_gene: -
v_gene: TRBV12-3/TRBV12-4
CDR3aa: CASSLGQAGNTIYF
CDR3nt: TGTGCCAGCAGTTTAGGACAGGCTGGAAACACCATATATTTT

j_gene: TRBJ2-3
abundance: -
d_gene: -
v_gene: TRBV7-6
CDR3aa: CASSSSQGAATDTQYF
CDR3nt: TGTGCCAGCAGCTCAAGCCAGGGTGCGGCCACAGATACGCAGTATTTT

j_gene: TRBJ2-7
abundance: -
d_gene: TRBD1
v_gene: TRBV4-2
CDR3aa: CASSQGTGSSYEQYF
CDR3nt: TGTGCCAGCAGCCAAGGGACAGGGAGCTCCTACGAGCAGTACTTC

j_gene: TRBJ2-6
abundance: -
d_gene: -
v_gene: TRBV7-9
CDR3aa: CASSTWDSYSGANVLTF
CDR3nt: TGTGCCAGCAGCACCTGGGACTCGTACTCTGGGGCCAACGTCCTGACTTTC

j_gene: TRBJ2-1
abundance: -
d_gene: -
v_gene: TRBV5-1
CDR3aa: CASSSGTKGDEQFF
CDR3nt: TGCGCCAGCAGCTCGGGGACAAAAGGGGATGAGCAGTTCTTC

j_gene: TRBJ2-3
abundance: -
d_gene: -
v_gene: TRBV11-1
CDR3aa: CASSLVLKSTDTQYF
CDR3nt: TGTGCCAGCAGCTTAGTGCTAAAAAGCACAGATACGCAGTATTTT

j_gene: TRBJ2-3
abundance: many
d_gene: TRBD1
v_gene: TRBV5-6
CDR3aa: CASSPGGADPDTQYF
CDR3nt: TGTGCCAGCAGCCCAGGGGGCGCCGATCCAGATACGCAGTATTTT

j_gene: TRBJ1-2
abundance: many
d_gene: -
v_gene: TRBV12-3/TRBV12-4
CDR3aa: CASSPGGLTNYGYTF
CDR3nt: TGTGCCAGCAGCCCCGGGGGGTTAACTAACTATGGCTACACCTTC

j_gene: TRBJ2-3
abundance: few
d_gene: -
v_gene: TRBV11-2
CDR3aa: CASSWGGGTDTQYF
CDR3nt: TGTGCCAGCAGCTGGGGGGGCGGCACAGATACGCAGTATTTT

j_gene: TRBJ1-1
abundance: few
d_gene: -
v_gene: TRBV2
CDR3aa: CASGELPNTEAFF
CDR3nt: TGTGCCAGCGGTGAACTCCCGAACACTGAAGCTTTCTTT

j_gene: TRBJ2-5
abundance: -
d_gene: TRBD1
v_gene: TRBV5-1
CDR3aa: CASSSYRGEETQYF
CDR3nt: TGCGCCAGCAGCTCCTACAGGGGTGAGGAGACCCAGTACTTC

j_gene: TRBJ2-7
abundance: many
d_gene: -
v_gene: TRBV12-3/TRBV12-4
CDR3aa: CASSRGPTGTYYEQYF
CDR3nt: TGTGCCAGCAGCCGGGGACCTACAGGGACTTACTACGAGCAGTACTTC

j_gene: TRBJ2-7
abundance: many
d_gene: -
v_gene: TRBV12-3/TRBV12-4
CDR3aa: CASSLTGEQYF
CDR3nt: TGTGCCAGCAGTTTAACTGGAGAGCAGTACTTC

j_gene: TRBJ1-2
abundance: few
d_gene: -
v_gene: TRBV6-5
CDR3aa: CASSYRQGGYGYTF
CDR3nt: TGTGCCAGCAGTTATAGGCAGGGCGGCTATGGCTACACCTTC

j_gene: TRBJ2-2
abundance: -
d_gene: -
v_gene: TRBV30
CDR3aa: CAWSPILGQNTGELFF
CDR3nt: TGTGCCTGGAGCCCTATTCTTGGACAGAACACCGGGGAGCTGTTTTTT

j_gene: TRBJ2-1
abundance: few
d_gene: TRBD2
v_gene: TRBV6-1
CDR3aa: CASRRDYRGNNEQFF
CDR3nt: TGTGCCAGCAGGCGGGACTACCGAGGTAACAATGAGCAGTTCTTC

j_gene: TRBJ2-2
abundance: many
d_gene: TRBD1
v_gene: TRBV5-6
CDR3aa: CASSTGTGARVGELFF
CDR3nt: TGTGCCAGCAGCACCGGGACAGGGGCCCGAGTCGGGGAGCTGTTTTTT

j_gene: TRBJ2-7
abundance: many
d_gene: -
v_gene: TRBV12-3/TRBV12-4
CDR3aa: CASQLGGSYEQYF
CDR3nt: TGTGCCAGCCAATTAGGGGGCTCCTACGAGCAGTACTTC

j_gene: TRBJ2-7
abundance: many
d_gene: -
v_gene: TRBV29-1
CDR3aa: CSVATDYEQYF
CDR3nt: TGCAGCGTAGCAACAGATTACGAGCAGTACTTC

j_gene: TRBJ2-7
abundance: -
d_gene: -
v_gene: TRBV7-2
CDR3aa: CASSRIGGDVYEQYF
CDR3nt: TGTGCCAGCAGCCGAATAGGGGGGGACGTCTACGAGCAGTACTTC

j_gene: TRBJ1-2
abundance: -
d_gene: TRBD1
v_gene: TRBV18
CDR3aa: CASSPEGTVLGGYTF
CDR3nt: TGTGCCAGCTCACCAGAGGGGACAGTCCTAGGCGGCTACACCTTC

j_gene: TRBJ2-3
abundance: many
d_gene: -
v_gene: TRBV10-3
CDR3aa: CAISDFSDTQYF
CDR3nt: TGTGCCATCAGTGATTTTTCGGATACGCAGTATTTT

j_gene: TRBJ1-2
abundance: few
d_gene: -
v_gene: TRBV15
CDR3aa: CATSRVEGSLGYTF
CDR3nt: TGTGCCACCAGCAGAGTGGAGGGATCTTTAGGCTACACCTTC

j_gene: TRBJ2-2
abundance: many
d_gene: -
v_gene: TRBV6-5
CDR3aa: CASSLRGTHHTGELFF
CDR3nt: TGTGCCAGCAGCCTCCGTGGGACTCATCACACCGGGGAGCTGTTTTTT

j_gene: TRBJ2-1
abundance: many
d_gene: TRBD2
v_gene: TRBV3-1
CDR3aa: CASSQVGLAGGGEQFF
CDR3nt: TGTGCCAGCAGCCAAGTCGGGCTAGCGGGGGGAGGTGAGCAGTTCTTC

j_gene: TRBJ2-7
abundance: -
d_gene: -
v_gene: TRBV6-2/TRBV6-3
CDR3aa: CASSYSQDSYSYEQYF
CDR3nt: TGTGCCAGCAGTTACTCTCAGGACAGTTACTCCTACGAGCAGTACTTC

j_gene: TRBJ2-5
abundance: many
d_gene: -
v_gene: TRBV20-1
CDR3aa: CSASGEGIRETQYF
CDR3nt: TGCAGTGCTAGTGGAGAGGGAATAAGAGAGACCCAGTACTTC

j_gene: TRBJ2-2
abundance: few
d_gene: -
v_gene: TRBV10-3
CDR3aa: CATGMPEGELFF
CDR3nt: TGTGCCACAGGGATGCCGGAAGGGGAGCTGTTTTTT

j_gene: TRBJ1-2
abundance: -
d_gene: TRBD1
v_gene: TRBV2
CDR3aa: CASSEALMRDRGLNYGYTF
CDR3nt: TGTGCCAGCAGTGAAGCGCTGATGAGGGACAGGGGGCTAAACTATGGCTACACCTTC

j_gene: TRBJ2-7
abundance: many
d_gene: -
v_gene: TRBV5-1
CDR3aa: CASSLVLSSYEQYF
CDR3nt: TGCGCCAGCAGCTTGGTTCTAAGTTCCTACGAGCAGTACTTC

j_gene: TRBJ2-2
abundance: -
d_gene: TRBD2
v_gene: TRBV3-1
CDR3aa: CASSLQTSGSTGELFF
CDR3nt: TGTGCCAGCAGCTTGCAGACTAGCGGGAGCACCGGGGAGCTGTTTTTT

j_gene: TRBJ1-2
abundance: -
d_gene: -
v_gene: TRBV12-3/TRBV12-4
CDR3aa: CASSLAPLNYGYTF
CDR3nt: TGTGCCAGCAGTTTGGCCCCATTAAACTATGGCTACACCTTC

j_gene: TRBJ2-7
abundance: -
d_gene: -
v_gene: TRBV7-2
CDR3aa: CASSPRRYEQYF
CDR3nt: TGTGCCAGCAGCCCAAGACGCTACGAGCAGTACTTC

j_gene: TRBJ2-1
abundance: few
d_gene: -
v_gene: TRBV27
CDR3aa: CASTSEAYKQFF
CDR3nt: TGTGCCAGCACTTCCGAGGCCTACAAGCAGTTCTTC

j_gene: TRBJ2-7
abundance: many
d_gene: TRBD2
v_gene: TRBV4-3
CDR3aa: CASSQELGGSASYEQYF
CDR3nt: TGCGCCAGCAGCCAAGAGCTCGGGGGGTCGGCCTCCTACGAGCAGTACTTC

j_gene: TRBJ2-1
abundance: few
d_gene: -
v_gene: TRBV7-2
CDR3aa: CASSLALGGPEQFF
CDR3nt: TGTGCCAGCAGCTTAGCCCTTGGGGGGCCTGAGCAGTTCTTC

j_gene: TRBJ1-1
abundance: -
d_gene: -
v_gene: TRBV5-1
CDR3aa: CASSFGGKAFF
CDR3nt: TGCGCCAGCAGCTTCGGGGGAAAAGCTTTCTTT